The TCR beta chain under discussion was sequenced for a study of blood T cell repertoires in COVID-19 (dated by TCRdb to 2018 to 2020). Some background on the complete study: Collaborator samples came from the United States, Italy and Spain and covered acute and convalescent phases of COVID-19. The prospective study material was composed of cDNA or gDNA derived from T cells, B-cell-depleted T cells, or PBMCs. Subjects who had been exposed to COVID-19, were actively infected with it, or had recovered from it provided the deeply sampled blood TCRbeta repertoires that made up the dataset. The repertoires were made available in a free public database intended to serve as a resource for research on the immune response to SARS-CoV-2. Samples came from the ongoing ImmuneRACE study (first 160 participants) plus 1,254 subjects from 6 global collaborators. The sample metadata nearly always contained a de-identified subject ID, COVID-19 status, age in years and sex. Where HLA class I and class II types were available, the types were taken from metadata supplied by the sample provider, not from assay-based typing.

Study-wide findings and limitations: Clinical and demographic metadata were provided uncurated, with the amount varying by source and participant.

A second Seattle source provided samples from volunteer blood donors who had recovered from COVID-19. Whole blood was collected in K2EDTA tubes by collaborating institutions according to the institutions' own protocols. For TCRbeta analysis, collaborators shipped samples in one of three forms: frozen whole blood, isolated PBMCs, or DNA extracted from either of those sample types. TCRbeta CDR3 regions were amplified from genomic DNA using the immunoSEQ Assay, a bias-controlled multiplex PCR. On the study's bioinformatics: Within the assay, amplification of reference gene primers was used to estimate how many nucleated cells each sample contained. To quantify the absolute abundance of each unique TCRbeta CDR3 rearrangement, sequence reads were collapsed and filtered. For each sample, productive Simpson clonality was calculated as the square root of Simpson's diversity index over productive rearrangements. The table comes from immuneACCESS by way of TCRdb, which keeps in-frame sequences with V and J called. Part of the clones is missing from these tables; in studies checked, under half for an unresolved V gene and the rest for unknown reasons. The V and J calls and clone size were taken over from that table, and D and trimming were inferred from the DNA. The sample data list roughly 240,000 clones, and about 89% of these were observed just once. Roughly 1.6% of the sample is in the top ten clones.

Taken from the germline V gene (reference sequence), the CDR1 and CDR2 loops are MNHEY and SMNVEV. V is shortened by 2 bases, J by 6 bases, and the region joining them spans 14 bases. There are 14 amino acids in the CDR3, from cysteine to phenylalanine inclusive. Only the CDR3 portion is preserved as DNA: 42 bases, with reading frame beginning at the first base. With regard to this clone: The antigen this receptor binds is unknown. No much larger clone is present one base from it, and per-base qualities are unavailable.

The sample comprised peripheral blood. This clonotype was sampled from a woman between 55 and 75 years old who had recovered from COVID-19. The receptor chain draws on TRBV27 and TRBJ2-7, and TRBD2 may be the D gene, going by 5 matching bases. The nucleotide sequence reads as follows: TGTGCCAGCAGTTTAGTTCGGGGTTTTAGCGAGCAGTACTTC. Its protein reads: CASSLVRGFSEQYF.